The entry that follows covers one T cell receptor beta chain sequence. The data belong to a study of blood T cell repertoires in COVID-19. Study overall: The United States, Italy and Spain supplied acute and convalescent COVID-19 samples.

Data came from immunoSEQ multiplex PCR; TCRdb stores just in-frame clones and leaves some out. The sample includes 200,000 to 250,000 clones, 80% to 90% of them seen just once. The germline V gene has CDR1 SGHAT and CDR2 FQNNGV. V shed 6 bases, J shed 5 bases, and the junction held 10 bases outside the gene matches. This CDR3 contains 15 residues. The sequenced material came from peripheral blood. The sequence was obtained from a man aged 25-40 years with COVID-19, enrolled during active disease. This chain connects TRBV11-2 to TRBJ1-1; 9 nucleotides align to TRBD1. The CDR3 loop is CASRTYRGRGTEAFF. The CDR3 DNA sequence: TGTGCCAGCAGGACCTACAGGGGGCGAGGGACTGAAGCTTTCTTT.